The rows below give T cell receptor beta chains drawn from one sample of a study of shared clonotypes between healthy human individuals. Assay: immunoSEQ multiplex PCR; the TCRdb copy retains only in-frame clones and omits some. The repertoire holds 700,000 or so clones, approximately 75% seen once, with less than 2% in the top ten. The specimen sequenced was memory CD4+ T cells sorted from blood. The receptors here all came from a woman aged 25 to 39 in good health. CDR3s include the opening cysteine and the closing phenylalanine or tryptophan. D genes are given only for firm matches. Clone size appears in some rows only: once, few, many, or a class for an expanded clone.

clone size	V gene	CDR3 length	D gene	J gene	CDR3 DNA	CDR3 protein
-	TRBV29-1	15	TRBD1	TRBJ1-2	TGCAGCGTTGAGGACAGGGGGCGGACTAACTATGGCTACACCTTC	CSVEDRGRTNYGYTF
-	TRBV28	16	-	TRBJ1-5	TGTGCCAGCAGTTTATGGGACATATATAGCAATCAGCCCCAGCATTTT	CASSLWDIYSNQPQHF
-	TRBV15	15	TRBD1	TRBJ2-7	TGTGCCACCAGCACCCGACAGGGGCACTCCTACGAGCAGTACTTC	CATSTRQGHSYEQYF
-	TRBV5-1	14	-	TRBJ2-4	TGCGCCAGCAGCGGGACCCTAGCCAAAAACATTCAGTACTTC	CASSGTLAKNIQYF
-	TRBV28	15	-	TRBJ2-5	TGTGCCAGCAGCCACGCCGGGCCGGGATCGGAGACCCAGTACTTC	CASSHAGPGSETQYF
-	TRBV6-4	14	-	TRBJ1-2	TGTGCCAGCAGTGGATCCTCCGGGACACAGAGCTACACCTTC	CASSGSSGTQSYTF
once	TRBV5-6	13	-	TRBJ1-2	TGTGCCAGCAGCTTGGCCGGGCACCTCGGCTACACCTTC	CASSLAGHLGYTF
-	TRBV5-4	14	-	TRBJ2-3	TGTGCCAGCAGCTGGGGGGGCCCCACAGATACGCGGTATTTT	CASSWGGPTDTRYF
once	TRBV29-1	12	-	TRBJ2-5	TGCAGCGGTAGGGACGATGTTGGGACCCAGTACTTC	CSGRDDVGTQYF
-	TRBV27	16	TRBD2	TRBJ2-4	TGTGCCAGCAGTCCCGGGACTAGCGCAACCAAAAACATTCAGTACTTC	CASSPGTSATKNIQYF
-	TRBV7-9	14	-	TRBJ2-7	TGTGCCAGCACCACAGCCGGGCAGATCTACGAGCAGTACTTC	CASTTAGQIYEQYF
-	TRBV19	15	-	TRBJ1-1	TGTGCCAGTAGTCCGATGTACCTGAGGAACACTGAAGCTTTCTTT	CASSPMYLRNTEAFF
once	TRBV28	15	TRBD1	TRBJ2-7	TGTGCCAGCAGCTCACCCGGACAGGTAGTCTACGAGCAGTACTTC	CASSSPGQVVYEQYF
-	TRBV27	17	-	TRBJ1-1	TGTGCCAGCAGCCGAGAGCCGGGACGGTTATCGAACACTGAAGCTTTCTTT	CASSREPGRLSNTEAFF
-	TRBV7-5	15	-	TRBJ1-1	TGTGTCAGAAGCTTAGCGGGACATAGGAACACTGAAGCTTTCTTT	CVRSLAGHRNTEAFF
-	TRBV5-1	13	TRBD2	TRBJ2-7	TGCGCCAGCAGCTCTAGCGGGAGTTTCGAGCAGTACTTC	CASSSSGSFEQYF
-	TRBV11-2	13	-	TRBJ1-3	TGTGCCAGCAGCCCCCCCGTGGGAAACACCATATATTTT	CASSPPVGNTIYF
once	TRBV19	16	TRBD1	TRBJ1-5	TGTGCCAGTAGGACAGGGGACATATATAGCAATCAGCCCCAGCATTTT	CASRTGDIYSNQPQHF
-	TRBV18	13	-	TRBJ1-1	TGTGCCAGCACCATCGGACCGAACACTGAAGCTTTCTTT	CASTIGPNTEAFF